This is a list of T cell receptor beta chains from one sample in a study of blood T cell repertoires in COVID-19. Profiling relied on immunoSEQ multiplex PCR, and the TCRdb table lists in-frame clones only, not all of them. The sample shows roughly 150,000 clones, under 95% of them seen only once. Sequenced input: peripheral blood. The receptors shown here come from a young man with COVID-19, enrolled during active disease. The CDR3 runs from the conserved cysteine through the conserved F or W. A D gene is named only where the DNA matches it firmly. Clone size is not always given. Where it is, it says once, few, many or a class for expanded clones.

once,TRBJ2-6,TRBD1,TRBV7-2,CASSPRDRSFPGANVLTF,TGTGCCAGCAGCCCCAGGGACAGATCCTTTCCTGGGGCCAACGTCCTGACTTTC
-,TRBJ2-7,-,TRBV19,CASSKGTGPPYEQYF,TGTGCCAGTAGTAAGGGTACAGGTCCACCCTACGAGCAGTACTTC
-,TRBJ1-4,-,TRBV2,CASSTAGHSEKLFF,TGTGCCAGCAGCACTGCGGGCCATAGCGAAAAACTGTTTTTT
-,TRBJ1-1,-,TRBV18,CASSPAQGGATEAFF,TGTGCCAGCTCACCAGCCCAGGGAGGGGCCACTGAAGCTTTCTTT
-,TRBJ2-7,TRBD2,TRBV27,CASSLAGGIYEQYF,TGTGCCAGCAGTTTAGCGGGAGGGATCTACGAGCAGTACTTC
-,TRBJ2-3,-,TRBV5-4,CASGTFTTSTDTQYF,TGTGCCTCCGGGACTTTTACAACTAGCACAGATACGCAGTATTTT
-,TRBJ2-7,-,TRBV11-2,CASSTWGPHEQYF,TGTGCCAGCAGCACCTGGGGGCCCCACGAGCAGTACTTC
-,TRBJ1-6,-,TRBV4-1,CASSQAFLTEGAPLHF,TGCGCCAGCAGCCAAGCCTTCCTTACAGAGGGAGCGCCCCTCCACTTT
-,TRBJ2-1,TRBD2,TRBV29-1,CSVWGTSAYNEQFF,TGCAGCGTTTGGGGGACTAGCGCTTACAATGAGCAGTTCTTC
-,TRBJ1-1,-,TRBV21-1,CASSKVEAGLNTEAFF,TGTGCCAGCAGCAAAGTAGAGGCAGGGCTGAACACTGAAGCTTTCTTT
-,TRBJ2-7,-,TRBV6-5,CASSTRTATYEQYF,TGTGCCAGCAGTACGAGGACAGCGACCTACGAGCAGTACTTC
-,TRBJ2-1,TRBD1,TRBV24-1,CATSDVPGTGDEQFF,TGTGCCACCAGTGATGTTCCCGGGACAGGGGATGAGCAGTTCTTC
-,TRBJ2-7,-,TRBV5-8,CASSQGKGYEQYF,TGTGCCAGCAGCCAGGGGAAAGGCTACGAGCAGTACTTC
-,TRBJ2-1,-,TRBV27,CASSFVARNEQFF,TGTGCCAGCAGTTTCGTAGCGCGCAATGAGCAGTTCTTC